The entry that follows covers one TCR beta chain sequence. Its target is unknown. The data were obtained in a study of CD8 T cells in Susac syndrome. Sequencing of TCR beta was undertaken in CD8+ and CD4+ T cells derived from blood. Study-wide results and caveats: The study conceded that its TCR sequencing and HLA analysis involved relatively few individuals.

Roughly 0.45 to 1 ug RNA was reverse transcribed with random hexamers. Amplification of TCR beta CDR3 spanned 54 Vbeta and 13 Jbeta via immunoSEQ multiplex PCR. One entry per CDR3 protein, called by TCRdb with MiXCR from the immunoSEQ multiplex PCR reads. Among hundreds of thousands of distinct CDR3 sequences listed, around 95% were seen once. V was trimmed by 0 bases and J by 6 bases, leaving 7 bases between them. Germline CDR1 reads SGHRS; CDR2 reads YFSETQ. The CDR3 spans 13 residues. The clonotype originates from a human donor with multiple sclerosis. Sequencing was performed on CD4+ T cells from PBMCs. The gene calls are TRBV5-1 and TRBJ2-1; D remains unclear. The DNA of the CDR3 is TGCGCCAGCAGCTTGGATTCCGGCAATGAGCAGTTCTTC. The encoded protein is CASSLDSGNEQFF.